This T cell receptor beta chain appears in the sequencing data of a study of pediatric ulcerative colitis. Study results and caveats: Blood-rectal clonal overlap within each person was significantly higher in ulcerative colitis patients than controls. Clonal expansions reduced rectal repertoire diversity in acute severe colitis.

Some clones are missing from TCRdb's copy, which holds only in-frame ones; the method was immunoSEQ multiplex PCR. The top ten hold 3.5% to 4.5% of the sample, which has about 32,000 clones, 82% seen once. On this clone: Its antigen is undetermined.

At colonoscopy, a blood sample was also collected. The clonotype comes from a boy younger than 18 with severe ulcerative colitis. The sequenced sample consisted of blood.

For the CDR3, the DNA is TGCGCCAGCAGCTTGGTAGGCGGGCCATCAGGCACAGATACGCAGTATTTT. It encodes CASSLVGGPSGTDTQYF. The chain employs TRBV5-1 and TRBJ2-3; D possibly corresponds to TRBD2 (5 bases). With 0 bases removed from V and 1 base from J, the gap between germline ends came to 15 bases. Per the germline V gene, CDR1 is SGHRS and CDR2 is YFSETQ. The CDR3 length is 17 residues. The complete variable domain, with remaining parts taken from reference TRBV5-1 and TRBJ2-3, reads KAGVTQTPRYLIKTRGQQVTLSCSPISGHRSVSWYQQTPGQGLQFLFEYFSETQRNKGNFPGRFSGRQFSNSRSEMNVSTLELGDSALYLCASSLVGGPSGTDTQYFGPGTRLTVL.